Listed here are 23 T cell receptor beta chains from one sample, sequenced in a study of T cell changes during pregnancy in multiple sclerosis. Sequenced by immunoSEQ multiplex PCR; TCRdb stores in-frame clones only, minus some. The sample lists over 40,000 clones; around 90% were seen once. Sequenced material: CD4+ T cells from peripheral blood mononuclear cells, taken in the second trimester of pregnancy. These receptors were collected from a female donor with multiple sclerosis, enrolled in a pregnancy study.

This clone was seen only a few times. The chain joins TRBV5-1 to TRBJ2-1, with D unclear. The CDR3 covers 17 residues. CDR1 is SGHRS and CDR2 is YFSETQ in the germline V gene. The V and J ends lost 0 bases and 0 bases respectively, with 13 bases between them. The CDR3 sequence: CASSLGLGLSSYNEQFF. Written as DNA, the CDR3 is TGCGCCAGCAGCTTGGGTTTGGGCTTAAGCTCCTACAATGAGCAGTTCTTC. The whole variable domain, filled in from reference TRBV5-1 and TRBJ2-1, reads KAGVTQTPRYLIKTRGQQVTLSCSPISGHRSVSWYQQTPGQGLQFLFEYFSETQRNKGNFPGRFSGRQFSNSRSEMNVSTLELGDSALYLCASSLGLGLSSYNEQFFGPGTRLTVL.

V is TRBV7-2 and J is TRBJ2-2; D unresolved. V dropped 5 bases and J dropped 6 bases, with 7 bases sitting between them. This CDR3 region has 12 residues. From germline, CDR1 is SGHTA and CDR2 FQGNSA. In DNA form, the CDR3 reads TGTGCCAGCAGCCCCAGGTCCGGGGAGCTGTTTTTT. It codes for CASSPRSGELFF.

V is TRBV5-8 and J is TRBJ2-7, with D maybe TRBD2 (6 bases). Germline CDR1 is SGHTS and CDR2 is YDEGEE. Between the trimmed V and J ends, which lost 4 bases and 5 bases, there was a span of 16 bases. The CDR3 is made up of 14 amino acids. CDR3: CASSLQTRAHEQYF. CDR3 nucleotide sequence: TGTGCCAGCAGCCTCCAGACTAGGGCCCACGAGCAGTACTTC.

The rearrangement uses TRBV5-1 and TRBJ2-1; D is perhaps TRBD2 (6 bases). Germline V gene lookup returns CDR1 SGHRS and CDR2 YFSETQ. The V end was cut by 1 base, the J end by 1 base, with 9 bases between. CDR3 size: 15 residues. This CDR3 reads CASSLLGTSYNEQFF. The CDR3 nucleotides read TGCGCCAGCAGCTTGTTGGGGACTTCCTACAATGAGCAGTTCTTC.

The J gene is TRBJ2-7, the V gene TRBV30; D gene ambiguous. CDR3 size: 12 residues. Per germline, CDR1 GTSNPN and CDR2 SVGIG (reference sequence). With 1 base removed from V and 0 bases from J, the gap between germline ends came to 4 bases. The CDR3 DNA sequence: TGTGCCTGGAGTGCAATCTCCTACGAGCAGTACTTC. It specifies CAWSAISYEQYF.

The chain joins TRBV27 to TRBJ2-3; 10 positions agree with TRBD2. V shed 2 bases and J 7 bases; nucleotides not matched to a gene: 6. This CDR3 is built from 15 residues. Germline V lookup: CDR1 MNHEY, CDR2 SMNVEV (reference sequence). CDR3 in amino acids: CASSLRLAGEYTQYF. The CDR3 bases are TGTGCCAGCAGTTTAAGGCTAGCGGGAGAGTATACGCAGTATTTT.

The CDR3 DNA reads TGTGCCAGCAGCTTAGATGCGGCAGGGGTCGGTGAGCAGTACTTC. Amino acid sequence: CASSLDAAGVGEQYF. This rearrangement joins TRBV11-3 to TRBJ2-7; the D gene is possibly TRBD1 (6 bases). Germline CDR1 is SGHNT and CDR2 is YENEEA. The V gene lost 0 bases and the J gene lost 7 bases, with 16 bases spanning the gap. The CDR3 totals 15 residues.

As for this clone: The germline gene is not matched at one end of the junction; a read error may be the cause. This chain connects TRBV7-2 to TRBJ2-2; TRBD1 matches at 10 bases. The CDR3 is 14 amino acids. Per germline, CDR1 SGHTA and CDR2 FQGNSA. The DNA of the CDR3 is TGTGCCAGCAGATTAGACAGGGGGCTTGGGGAGCTGTTTTTT. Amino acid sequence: CASRLDRGLGELFF.

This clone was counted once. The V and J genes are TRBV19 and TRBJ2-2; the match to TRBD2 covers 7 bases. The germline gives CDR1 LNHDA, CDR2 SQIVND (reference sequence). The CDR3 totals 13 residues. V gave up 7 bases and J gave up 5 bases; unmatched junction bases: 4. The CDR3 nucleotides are TGTGCCAGTAAGAGGCGGGAGACCGGGGAGCTGTTTTTT. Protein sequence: CASKRRETGELFF.

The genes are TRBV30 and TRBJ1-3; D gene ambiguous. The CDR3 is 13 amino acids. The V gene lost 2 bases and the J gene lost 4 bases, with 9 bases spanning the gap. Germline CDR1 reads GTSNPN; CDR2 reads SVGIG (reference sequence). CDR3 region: CAWSPTGGNTIYF. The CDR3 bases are TGTGCCTGGAGTCCGACGGGAGGAAACACCATATATTTT.

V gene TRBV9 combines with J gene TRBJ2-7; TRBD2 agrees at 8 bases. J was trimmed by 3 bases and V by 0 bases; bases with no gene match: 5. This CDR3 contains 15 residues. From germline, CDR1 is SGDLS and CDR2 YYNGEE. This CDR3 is CASSVGAGEYYEQYF. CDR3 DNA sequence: TGTGCCAGCAGCGTAGGAGCGGGAGAGTACTACGAGCAGTACTTC.

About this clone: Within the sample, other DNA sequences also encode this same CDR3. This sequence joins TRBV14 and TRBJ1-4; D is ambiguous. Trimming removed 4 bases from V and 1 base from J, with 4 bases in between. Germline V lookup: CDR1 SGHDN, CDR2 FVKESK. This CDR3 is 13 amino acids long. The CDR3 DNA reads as TGTGCCAGCAGCCGAGGAACTAATGAAAAACTGTTTTTT. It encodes CASSRGTNEKLFF.

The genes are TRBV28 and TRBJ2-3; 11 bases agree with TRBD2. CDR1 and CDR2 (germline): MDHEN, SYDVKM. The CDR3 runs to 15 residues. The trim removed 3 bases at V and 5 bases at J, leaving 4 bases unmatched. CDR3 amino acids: CASSLLAGGKDTQYF. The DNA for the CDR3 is TGTGCCAGCAGTTTGCTAGCGGGAGGAAAAGATACGCAGTATTTT.

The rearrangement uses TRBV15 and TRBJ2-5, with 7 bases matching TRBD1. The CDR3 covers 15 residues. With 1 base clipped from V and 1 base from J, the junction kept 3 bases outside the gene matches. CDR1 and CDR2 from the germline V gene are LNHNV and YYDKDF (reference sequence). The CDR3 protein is CATSRAYRGQETQYF. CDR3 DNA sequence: TGTGCCACCAGCAGAGCCTACAGGGGCCAAGAGACCCAGTACTTC.

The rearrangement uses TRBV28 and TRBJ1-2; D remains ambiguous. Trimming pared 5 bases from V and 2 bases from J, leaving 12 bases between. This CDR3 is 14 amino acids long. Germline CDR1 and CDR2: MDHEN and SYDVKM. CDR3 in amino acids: CASSGFPGNYGYTF. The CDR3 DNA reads TGTGCCAGCAGTGGGTTCCCGGGGAACTATGGCTACACCTTC.

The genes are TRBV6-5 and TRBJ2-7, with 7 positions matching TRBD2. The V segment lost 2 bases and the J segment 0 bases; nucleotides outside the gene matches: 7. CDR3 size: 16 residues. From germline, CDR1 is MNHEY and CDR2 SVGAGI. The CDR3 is CASSYEAGTFSYEQYF. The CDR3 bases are TGTGCCAGCAGTTACGAAGCGGGAACTTTCTCCTACGAGCAGTACTTC.

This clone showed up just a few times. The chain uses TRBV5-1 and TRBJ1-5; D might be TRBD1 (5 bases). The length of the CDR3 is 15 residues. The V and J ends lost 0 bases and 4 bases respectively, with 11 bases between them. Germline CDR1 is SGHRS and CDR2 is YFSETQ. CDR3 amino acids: CASSLAGTNNQPQHF. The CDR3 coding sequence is TGCGCCAGCAGCTTGGCCGGGACTAATAATCAGCCCCAGCATTTT.

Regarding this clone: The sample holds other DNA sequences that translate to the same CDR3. The CDR3 coding sequence is TGTGCCAGCAGTAGCAGAGTGGAGGGAGCGATGTACGAGCAGTACTTC. Translation gives CASSSRVEGAMYEQYF. The rearrangement uses TRBV2 and TRBJ2-7; tentatively, D is TRBD2 (6 bases). V lost 5 bases, J lost 4 bases, and 21 bases lay in between. This CDR3 comprises 16 residues. Germline CDR1 SNHLY, CDR2 FYNNEI.

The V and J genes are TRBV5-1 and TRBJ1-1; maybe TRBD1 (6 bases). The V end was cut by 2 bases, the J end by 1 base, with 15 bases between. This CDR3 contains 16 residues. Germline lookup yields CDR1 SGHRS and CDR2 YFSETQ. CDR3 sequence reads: CASSFWQGMRNTEAFF. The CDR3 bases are TGCGCCAGCAGCTTTTGGCAGGGGATGAGGAACACTGAAGCTTTCTTT.

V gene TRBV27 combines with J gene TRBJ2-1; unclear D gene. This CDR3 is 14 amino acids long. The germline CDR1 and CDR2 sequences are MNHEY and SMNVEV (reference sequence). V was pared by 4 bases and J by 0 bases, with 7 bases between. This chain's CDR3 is CASSSSSSYNEQFF. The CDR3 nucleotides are TGTGCCAGCAGTTCCTCGAGCTCCTACAATGAGCAGTTCTTC.

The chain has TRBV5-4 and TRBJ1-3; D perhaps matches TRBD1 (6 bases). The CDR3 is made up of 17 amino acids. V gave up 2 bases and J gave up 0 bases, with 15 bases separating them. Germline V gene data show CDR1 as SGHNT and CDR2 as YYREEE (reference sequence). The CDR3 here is CASSFQAGAYSGNTIYF. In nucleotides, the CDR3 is TGTGCCAGCAGCTTTCAGGCAGGGGCCTACTCTGGAAACACCATATATTTT. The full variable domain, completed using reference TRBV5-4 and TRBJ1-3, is ETGVTQSPTHLIKTRGQQVTLRCSSQSGHNTVSWYQQALGQGPQFIFQYYREEENGRGNFPPRFSGLQFPNYSSELNVNALELDDSALYLCASSFQAGAYSGNTIYFGEGSWLTVV.

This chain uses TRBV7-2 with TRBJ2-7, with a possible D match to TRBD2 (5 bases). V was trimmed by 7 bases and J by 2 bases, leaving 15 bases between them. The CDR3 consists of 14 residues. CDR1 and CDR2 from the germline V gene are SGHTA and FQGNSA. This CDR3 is CASTLAGAAYEQYF. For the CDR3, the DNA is TGTGCCAGCACCTTGGCTGGAGCGGCCTACGAGCAGTACTTC. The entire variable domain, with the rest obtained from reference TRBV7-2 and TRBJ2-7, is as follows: GAGVSQSPSNKVTEKGKDVELRCDPISGHTALYWYRQSLGQGLEFLIYFQGNSAPDKSGLPSDRFSAERTGGSVSTLTIQRTQQEDSAVYLCASTLAGAAYEQYFGPGTRLTVT.

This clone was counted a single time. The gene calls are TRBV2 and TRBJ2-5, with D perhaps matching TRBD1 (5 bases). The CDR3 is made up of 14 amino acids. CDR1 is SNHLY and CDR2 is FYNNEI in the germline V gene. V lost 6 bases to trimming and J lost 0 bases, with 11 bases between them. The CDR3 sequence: CASRGVTYQETQYF. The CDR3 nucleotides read TGTGCCAGCAGAGGGGTTACGTACCAAGAGACCCAGTACTTC.